The next 28 T cell receptor beta chains were all read from a single sample in a study of immune characterization of retroperitoneal liposarcoma. TCRdb passed the PCR reads through MiXCR, listing each CDR3 protein once. The sample includes approximately 9,800 distinct CDR3 sequences, around 30% of them seen just once. Sample: tumor tissue. These receptors originate from a female donor with retroperitoneal liposarcoma.

This clonotype appeared many times. CDR3: CASSYAATGNPYEQYF. In DNA, the CDR3 is TGTGCCAGCAGTTACGCCGCGACAGGGAACCCCTACGAGCAGTACTTC. The chain combines TRBV6-6 with TRBJ2-7, with 7 bases fitting TRBD1. The CDR3 has 16 residues. V was pared by 2 bases and J by 2 bases, with 9 bases of the junction left unmatched. Germline V lookup: CDR1 MNHNY, CDR2 SVGAGI (reference sequence).

This clonotype showed up many times. The CDR3 loop is CASSLTANSYEQYF. The CDR3 region has the DNA TGTGCCAGCAGTTTGACGGCCAACTCCTACGAGCAGTACTTC. J is TRBJ2-7 and V is TRBV27; no clear D. This CDR3 region has 14 residues. Per the germline V gene, CDR1 is MNHEY and CDR2 is SMNVEV (reference sequence). The V and J ends lost 3 bases and 0 bases respectively, with 9 bases between them.

By share, this clonotype counts as medium-sized. V gene TRBV7-6 combines with J gene TRBJ2-3; possibly TRBD1 for D (5 bases). V was shortened by 2 bases and J by 1 base, with 7 bases between the two germline ends. Germline V CDR1 and CDR2: SGHVS, FNYEAQ. This CDR3 has 14 residues. This CDR3 reads CASSLPRGTDTQYF. CDR3 bases: TGTGCCAGCAGCTTACCCAGGGGCACAGATACGCAGTATTTT.

This chain connects TRBV6-1 to TRBJ2-3; 12 bases align to TRBD2. The germline V gene encodes CDR1 MNHNS and CDR2 SASEGT. Trimming took 10 bases from V and 4 from J; bases not matched to a gene: 9. The CDR3 totals 15 residues. The CDR3 region is CATLRTSGISDTQYF. The DNA for the CDR3 is TGTGCCACCCTCAGGACTAGCGGGATCTCAGATACGCAGTATTTT.

In DNA, the CDR3 is TGTGCCAGCACGGGCCACAGGGAGGGCCAAGAGACCCAGTTCTTC. It translates to CASTGHREGQETQFF. The V call is TRBV6-1, the J call TRBJ2-1; the D gene is possibly TRBD2 (7 bases). CDR3 size: 15 residues. In germline, CDR1 is MNHNS, CDR2 SASEGT. Trimming removed 7 bases at V and 13 bases at J, with 26 bases between.

The chain joins TRBV7-2 to TRBJ2-3, with D hard to call. The assigned J gene may be wrong: the sequence end matches TRBJ2-7 better. The CDR3 covers 16 residues. The V gene's germline CDR1 is SGHTA and CDR2 FQGNSA. The CDR3 DNA sequence: TGTGCCAGCAGCTTAGAGTGGTTTGGGTTCTCCTACGAGCAGTACTTC. The encoded protein is CASSLEWFGFSYEQYF.

The chain links TRBV6-1 to TRBJ2-1; perhaps TRBD2 as D (6 bases). Germline CDR1 reads MNHNS; CDR2 reads SASEGT. Trimming cost V 6 bases and J 10 bases, with 22 bases left between them. The length of the CDR3 is 15 residues. The CDR3 sequence is CASSPTSGRRYEQFF. The CDR3 DNA reads TGTGCCAGCAGCCCCACTTCCGGGAGAAGGTACGAGCAGTTCTTC.

The chain couples TRBV6-1 to TRBJ2-1, with 14 positions matching TRBD2. The length of the CDR3 is 18 residues. With V trimmed by 1 base and J by 12 bases, 14 bases remained unmatched. Germline-derived CDR1 and CDR2 are MNHNS and SASEGT. The CDR3 DNA follows: TGTGCCAGCAGTGAAGGGGGGGGTTGGTGGACTAGCGGGAGGACGCAGTTCTTC. This sequence encodes CASSEGGGWWTSGRTQFF.

This clonotype has just one count. This CDR3 is missing its conserved last phenylalanine or tryptophan, likely due to a read error. The chain recombines TRBV25-1 with TRBJ2-1; D call uncertain. Germline assignment: CDR1 MGHDK and CDR2 SYGVNS. The CDR3 is 13 residues long. This CDR3 is CVSSESKGYEQFS. The DNA for the CDR3 is TGTGTCAGCAGTGAATCGAAAGGCTATGAGCAGTTCTCC.

This clonotype was counted at least ten times. This sequence joins TRBV6-1 and TRBJ2-1; TRBD2 matches 8 bases. The J call is uncertain, as TRBJ2-7 better fits the DNA end. Germline CDR1 and CDR2: MNHNS and SASEGT. The CDR3 loop spans 14 amino acids. The CDR3 loop reads CASTPRVGGDEQYF. The CDR3 coding sequence is TGTGCCAGCACCCCCAGGGTCGGGGGGGACGAGCAGTACTTC.

This chain joins TRBV6-9 and TRBJ1-4; 8 bases map to TRBD1. V was pared by 3 bases and J by 11 bases, with 8 bases of the junction left unmatched. CDR1 and CDR2 (germline): MNHGY, SVAAGI. This CDR3 region has 14 residues. In DNA, the CDR3 is TGTGCCAGCAGTTACATCACACAGGGGGAGAAACTGTTTTTT. This gives the protein CASSYITQGEKLFF.

This clonotype was seen just once. The gene calls are TRBV10-1 and TRBJ2-3; 7 bases match TRBD1. CDR3 length: 13 amino acids. Looked up from germline, CDR1 is WNHNN and CDR2 is SYGVQD (reference sequence). The ends lost 0 bases at V and 6 bases at J; junction bases unmatched: 0. The CDR3 here is CASSESDRDTQYF. DNA of the CDR3: TGCGCCAGCAGTGAGTCGGACAGGGATACGCAGTATTTT.

This clonotype is medium-sized in the sample. This chain joins TRBV12-3 or TRBV12-4 and TRBJ2-1, with D possibly matching TRBD2 (5 bases). V was clipped by 6 bases and J by 10 bases, with 19 bases between them. The CDR3 totals 14 residues. In DNA, the CDR3 is TGTGCCAGCAGCCTGGACTGGCTACCCTACGAGCAGTTCTTC. Translation: CASSLDWLPYEQFF.

This clonotype is medium-sized by share. This sequence joins TRBV27 and TRBJ2-3; tentative D call: TRBD1 (6 bases). This CDR3 spans 18 amino acids. Trimming removed 7 bases at V and 0 bases at J, with 23 bases between. Germline assignment: CDR1 MNHEY and CDR2 SMNVEV (reference sequence). The CDR3: CASIPAPVGQMSTDTQYF. In DNA, the CDR3 is TGTGCCAGCATCCCCGCCCCGGTCGGACAGATGAGCACAGATACGCAGTATTTT.

This clonotype was counted at least ten times. The chain carries TRBV6-1 and TRBJ2-1, with TRBD2 identical over 7 bases. The CDR3 contains 11 residues. V shed 7 bases and J 12 bases; nucleotides not matched to a gene: 6. Germline V gives CDR1 MNHNS, CDR2 SASEGT. Here the CDR3 reads CASTNAGVQFF. CDR3 DNA sequence: TGTGCCAGCACCAACGCGGGGGTGCAGTTCTTC.

The chain is built from TRBV14 and TRBJ2-1; D possibly uses TRBD1 or TRBD2 (5 bases each). Between the trimmed V and J ends, which lost 3 bases and 10 bases, there was a span of 19 bases. This CDR3 region has 15 residues. In germline, CDR1 is SGHDN, CDR2 FVKESK. CDR3 protein: CASSQDSWLGDEQFF. The DNA for the CDR3 is TGTGCCAGCAGCCAGGATTCGTGGCTAGGGGACGAGCAGTTCTTC.

The J gene is TRBJ1-5, the V gene TRBV6-1, with 8 bases lining up with TRBD1. This CDR3 contains 14 residues. Germline assignment: CDR1 MNHNS and CDR2 SASEGT. V trimming: 5 bases; J trimming: 5 bases; junction bases outside the gene matches: 5. The CDR3 DNA reads as TGTGCCAGCAGTACACGGACAGGGTATCAGCCCCAGCATTTT. Its translation: CASSTRTGYQPQHF.

This chain links TRBV7-2 with TRBJ2-3; D is ambiguous. The J call may be mistaken, given a closer DNA end match to TRBJ2-7. Per germline, CDR1 SGHTA and CDR2 FQGNSA. The CDR3 has 14 residues. CDR3 sequence reads: CASSSGRAVNEQYF. In DNA form, the CDR3 reads TGTGCCAGCAGCTCAGGACGGGCGGTCAATGAGCAGTACTTC.

This clonotype turned up a few times. The chain combines TRBV6-1 with TRBJ1-1; the D gene is possibly TRBD1 (6 bases). Germline CDR1 MNHNS, CDR2 SASEGT. V dropped 5 bases and J dropped 8 bases, with 18 bases sitting between them. The length of the CDR3 is 14 residues. The CDR3 here is CASSSRRAGTEAFF. The CDR3 coding sequence is TGTGCCAGCAGTTCTCGCCGGGCCGGGACAGAAGCTTTCTTT.

The chain has TRBV6-1 and TRBJ2-3, with 9 bases aligning to TRBD2. With V trimmed by 0 bases and J by 2 bases, 15 bases remained unmatched. The CDR3 totals 20 residues. Looked up from germline, CDR1 is MNHNS and CDR2 is SASEGT. The CDR3 DNA reads TGTGCCAGCAGTGAAGCGCGGGGTCTAGCGGGAAGTACTTTCACAGATACGCAGTATTTT. Its translation is CASSEARGLAGSTFTDTQYF.

This clonotype is judged medium-sized. The chain carries TRBV12-3 or TRBV12-4 and TRBJ2-1; weak D call: TRBD2 (6 bases). The CDR3 contains 14 residues. V lost 3 bases and J 4 bases, leaving 10 bases between the germline ends. This CDR3 reads CASSFLAEYNEQFF. The DNA for the CDR3 is TGTGCCAGCAGTTTTTTAGCGGAGTACAATGAGCAGTTCTTC.

This clonotype has at least ten counts. This chain connects TRBV6-1 to TRBJ2-1; D is undetermined. Trimming pared 8 bases from V and 5 bases from J, leaving 10 bases between. The germline gives CDR1 MNHNS, CDR2 SASEGT. This CDR3 spans 12 amino acids. DNA of the CDR3: TGTGCCAGCCAGACGGTTAACAATGAGCAGTTCTTC. Its translation is CASQTVNNEQFF.

A few counts support this clonotype. The J gene is TRBJ2-1, the V gene TRBV27, with 8 positions matching TRBD2. This CDR3 is 14 amino acids long. V lost 5 bases to trimming and J lost 13 bases; unmatched junction nucleotides: 13. Germline CDR1 is MNHEY and CDR2 is SMNVEV (reference sequence). The chain's CDR3 is CASSPGLGGETQFF. CDR3 bases: TGTGCCAGCAGTCCGGGACTAGGAGGGGAGACCCAGTTCTTC.

The chain recombines TRBV11-3 with TRBJ2-3; D uncertain. V lost 8 bases to trimming and J lost 8 bases, with 11 bases between them. The CDR3 has 11 amino acids. Per germline, CDR1 SGHNT and CDR2 YENEEA. The CDR3 spells CASATPGTQYF. The DNA for the CDR3 is TGTGCCAGCGCCACCCCTGGTACGCAGTATTTT.

This clonotype was observed a few times. This rearrangement joins TRBV12-3 or TRBV12-4 to TRBJ2-1, with unresolved D. The DNA end lines up better with TRBJ2-7; the J call may be wrong. The CDR3 is made up of 13 amino acids. CDR3 sequence reads: CASSLGVRNEQYF. The CDR3, as DNA: TGTGCCAGCAGTTTAGGGGTAAGAAATGAGCAGTACTTC.

This clonotype was recorded many times. The chain recombines TRBV7-2 with TRBJ2-1; maybe TRBD1 (6 bases). TRBJ2-7 matches the DNA end more closely, so the J call is doubtful. The CDR3 has 14 amino acids. Germline V gene data show CDR1 as SGHTA and CDR2 as FQGNSA. CDR3 in DNA: TGTGCCAGCAGCTTTACACAGGGAAACAATGAGCAGTACTTC. Translation: CASSFTQGNNEQYF.

This clonotype came up many times. V usage is TRBV6-1 and J usage is TRBJ2-3; 12 nucleotides match TRBD2. This CDR3 contains 16 residues. Germline V gene data show CDR1 as MNHNS and CDR2 as SASEGT. The V gene end was trimmed by 7 bases and the J gene end by 1 base; junction bases not matched to a gene: 6. CDR3: CASITSSGGGTDTQYF. The CDR3 DNA reads TGTGCCAGCATCACTTCTAGCGGGGGGGGCACAGATACGCAGTATTTT.

The chain carries TRBV7-2 and TRBJ1-2; a possible D gene is TRBD1 (5 bases). V gave up 1 base and J gave up 0 bases, with 15 bases separating them. CDR3 length: 17 residues. Germline values: CDR1 SGHTA, CDR2 FQGNSA. Written as DNA, the CDR3 is TGTGCCAGCAGCTTAGAACTGTGGACACTAGCTAACTATGGCTACACCTTC. It yields the protein CASSLELWTLANYGYTF.